Following are 26 T cell receptor beta chains from one sample sequenced in a study of T cells in Graves' hyperthyroidism and ophthalmopathy. Amplified TCR beta CDR3 regions came from RNA transcripts. Primed by the HTBI set, a first-round RT-PCR was run on the TCR CDR3. TCRdb recomputed calls from the multiplex PCR reads with MiXCR, one row per CDR3 protein. In the table there are 400,000 to 550,000 distinct CDR3 sequences, 24% of which are singletons. The sequencing input was blood. The receptors derive from a young woman with Graves' ophthalmopathy.

This clonotype has only a few counts. The J gene is TRBJ1-2, the V gene TRBV6-1; D remains unclear. V gave up 3 bases and J gave up 3 bases, with 11 bases separating them. This CDR3 spans 14 amino acids. CDR1 is MNHNS and CDR2 is SASEGT in the germline V gene. CDR3 loop: CASSEGESYYGYTF. As DNA, the CDR3 is TGTGCCAGCAGTGAGGGAGAAAGTTACTATGGCTACACCTTC.

This clonotype was seen a handful of times. The genes are TRBV28 and TRBJ2-7, with 7 bases matching TRBD1. The CDR3 length is 14 residues. The V and J ends lost 6 bases and 6 bases, in that order; junction bases with no gene match: 11. The germline V gene encodes CDR1 MDHEN and CDR2 SYDVKM. The CDR3 here is CASRLTGASGEQYF. CDR3 bases: TGTGCCAGCAGGCTAACAGGGGCCAGCGGCGAGCAGTACTTC. The full variable domain, with the rest looked up from reference TRBV28 and TRBJ2-7, is DVKVTQSSRYLVKRTGEKVFLECVQDMDHENMFWYRQDPGLGLRLIYFSYDVKMKEKGDIPEGYSVSREKKERFSLILESASTNQTSMYLCASRLTGASGEQYFGPGTRLTVT.

This clonotype was counted at least ten times. This sequence joins TRBV19 and TRBJ1-5; 7 positions agree with TRBD1. Germline lookup yields CDR1 LNHDA and CDR2 SQIVND (reference sequence). The CDR3 runs to 12 residues. With V trimmed by 6 bases and J by 7 bases, 3 bases remained unmatched. The CDR3 region is CASRTGYQPQHF. CDR3 DNA sequence: TGTGCCAGTAGGACAGGGTACCAGCCCCAGCATTTT.

At least ten counts were recorded for this clonotype. The chain is built from TRBV20-1 and TRBJ2-7; a possible D gene is TRBD1 (5 bases). V was cut by 6 bases and J by 6 bases, with 24 bases left in between. The germline V gene encodes CDR1 DFQATT and CDR2 SNEGSKA (reference sequence). The CDR3 extends over 15 amino acids. CDR3 sequence: CSALSPARALGEQYF. CDR3 coding DNA: TGCAGTGCCCTTTCCCCGGCCAGGGCCTTAGGCGAGCAGTACTTC.

This clonotype came up many times. The chain carries TRBV20-1 and TRBJ1-1, with a weak D call TRBD1 (5 bases). CDR1 and CDR2 (germline): DFQATT, SNEGSKA (reference sequence). Trimming shortened V by 6 bases and J by 8 bases, and 22 bases separated the two germline ends. This CDR3 has 14 amino acids. CDR3 loop: CSATPQGHPPEAFF. The CDR3 coding sequence is TGCAGTGCGACACCCCAGGGCCACCCCCCCGAAGCTTTCTTT.

The chain couples TRBV19 to TRBJ2-4, with 10 bases matching TRBD1. Germline values: CDR1 LNHDA, CDR2 SQIVND (reference sequence). This CDR3 is 15 amino acids long. With V trimmed by 6 bases and J by 7 bases, 9 bases remained unmatched. CDR3: CASRRTGGVKNIQYF. CDR3 DNA sequence: TGTGCCAGTAGAAGGACAGGGGGGGTTAAGAACATTCAGTACTTC. Full variable domain (rest looked up from reference TRBV19 and TRBJ2-4): DGGITQSPKYLFRKEGQNVTLSCEQNLNHDAMYWYRQDPGQGLRLIYYSQIVNDFQKGDIAEGYSVSREKKESFPLTVTSAQKNPTAFYLCASRRTGGVKNIQYFGAGTRLSVL.

The sample holds many counts of this clonotype. V is TRBV20-1 and J is TRBJ1-2; D is undetermined. CDR1 is DFQATT and CDR2 is SNEGSKA in the germline V gene (reference sequence). Between the trimmed V and J ends, which lost 3 bases and 2 bases, there was a span of 22 bases. CDR3 length: 17 residues. The chain's CDR3 is CSARSLTEGSWNYGYTF. The DNA of the CDR3 is TGCAGTGCTAGGTCTCTCACAGAAGGAAGCTGGAACTATGGCTACACCTTC.

This clonotype appeared many times. A read error may be the cause here, since a much bigger clone is one base away. CDR3 nucleotides: TGTGCCAGCAGTTTGACAGGGTACTATGGCTACACCTTC. It specifies CASSLTGYYGYTF. The chain couples TRBV6-5 to TRBJ1-2; TRBD1 agrees at 7 bases. CDR3 length: 13 amino acids. From germline, CDR1 is MNHEY and CDR2 SVGAGI. After removal of 4 bases from V and 3 bases from J, the junction contained 2 bases not matched to a gene.

This chain uses TRBV12-3 or TRBV12-4 with TRBJ2-2; the match to TRBD1 covers 8 bases. The J segment lost 6 bases and the V segment lost 5 bases, leaving 11 bases of the junction unmatched. The CDR3 has 16 amino acids. The CDR3, as DNA: TGTGCCAGCAGTACCCGGGCAGGGGGCAACGCCGGGGAGCTGTTTTTT. It yields the protein CASSTRAGGNAGELFF.

This chain connects TRBV7-2 to TRBJ2-5; 8 nucleotides match TRBD2. CDR1 and CDR2 (germline): SGHTA, FQGNSA. The CDR3 consists of 15 residues. The J segment lost 1 base and the V segment lost 3 bases, leaving 4 bases of the junction unmatched. As DNA, the CDR3 is TGTGCCAGCAGCTTTTGGCGGGGGGCCCAAGAGACCCAGTACTTC. This gives the protein CASSFWRGAQETQYF.

Only a few counts were recorded for this clonotype. The chain recombines TRBV5-1 with TRBJ2-7; 8 bases line up with TRBD1. The CDR3 loop spans 14 amino acids. Germline V gene data show CDR1 as SGHRS and CDR2 as YFSETQ. The V and J ends lost 2 bases and 4 bases, in that order; junction bases with no gene match: 5. CDR3 loop: CASSFEGQGYEQYF. CDR3 nucleotides: TGCGCCAGCAGCTTCGAAGGACAGGGATACGAGCAGTACTTC.

The V gene is TRBV20-1, the J gene TRBJ2-5; D remains unclear. Trimming left V 6 bases short and J 5 bases short, with 19 bases between. CDR3 size: 14 residues. Germline loops: CDR1 DFQATT, CDR2 SNEGSKA (reference sequence). The CDR3 here is CSARKDLVGETQYF. The CDR3 DNA is TGCAGTGCGAGGAAAGATCTCGTAGGGGAGACCCAGTACTTC.

The table lists this clonotype with a few counts. Relative to the germline gene, one junction end is altered; a read error may explain this. V usage is TRBV13 and J usage is TRBJ1-1; D is undetermined. The CDR3 is made up of 15 amino acids. Per germline, CDR1 PRHDT and CDR2 FYEKMQ (reference sequence). The CDR3 is CASSLGIPMNTGAFF. Written as DNA, the CDR3 is TGTGCCAGCAGCTTAGGGATCCCAATGAACACTGGAGCTTTCTTT.

This clonotype was observed a few times. The gene calls are TRBV20-1 and TRBJ1-1; 8 positions agree with TRBD1. This CDR3 spans 15 amino acids. The germline CDR1 and CDR2 sequences are DFQATT and SNEGSKA (reference sequence). The V segment lost 3 bases and the J segment 5 bases; nucleotides outside the gene matches: 11. The CDR3 spells CSASGFGQGETEAFF. Here the CDR3 DNA reads TGCAGTGCTAGTGGGTTTGGACAGGGAGAGACTGAAGCTTTCTTT.

A few counts support this clonotype. This chain joins TRBV6-5 and TRBJ1-2; 11 bases are shared with TRBD1. The CDR3 is 15 amino acids. Germline V gene lookup returns CDR1 MNHEY and CDR2 SVGAGI. Trimming at V came to 2 bases and at J to 11 bases, leaving 10 bases not matched to a gene. The CDR3 DNA follows: TGTGCCAGCAGTTACACTTCCGGGACAGGGGGTGGTTACACCTTC. Its protein product is CASSYTSGTGGGYTF.

The sample holds a few counts of this clonotype. The chain combines TRBV30 with TRBJ2-7; 11 nucleotides align to TRBD1. CDR1 is GTSNPN and CDR2 is SVGIG in the germline V gene (reference sequence). This CDR3 spans 12 amino acids. V gave up 7 bases and J gave up 2 bases; unmatched junction bases: 1. Here the CDR3 reads CALDRGPYEQYF. Here the CDR3 DNA reads TGTGCCTTGGACAGGGGGCCCTACGAGCAGTACTTC. The full variable domain, in which reference TRBV30 and TRBJ2-7 provide the parts outside the CDR3, is SQTIHQWPATLVQPVGSPLSLECTVEGTSNPNLYWYRQAAGRGLQLLFYSVGIGQISSEVPQNLSASRPQDRQFILSSKKLLLSDSGFYLCALDRGPYEQYFGPGTRLTVT.

The rearrangement links TRBV15 to TRBJ2-7, with 11 bases lining up with TRBD2. The CDR3 sequence is 16 residues long. With 0 bases clipped from V and 5 bases from J, the junction kept 6 bases outside the gene matches. Germline loops: CDR1 LNHNV, CDR2 YYDKDF (reference sequence). CDR3 coding DNA: TGTGCCACCAGCAGAGATCTAGCGGGAGGCGCGAACGAGCAGTACTTC. Translating gives CATSRDLAGGANEQYF.

This clonotype was seen ten or more times. The V gene is TRBV6-1, the J gene TRBJ1-1, with 9 bases fitting TRBD1. The CDR3 consists of 14 residues. V lost 6 bases, J lost 11 bases, and 13 bases stayed unmatched. Per the germline V gene, CDR1 is MNHNS and CDR2 is SASEGT. The CDR3 loop reads CASSRDRDNVRAFF. CDR3 in DNA: TGTGCCAGCAGCCGGGACAGGGATAACGTTCGGGCTTTCTTT.

This chain uses TRBV7-9 with TRBJ2-5; 9 bases are shared with TRBD2. V gave up 5 bases and J gave up 8 bases; unmatched junction bases: 15. The CDR3 has 16 amino acids. The germline V gene has CDR1 SEHNR and CDR2 FQNEAQ (reference sequence). The CDR3 region has the DNA TGTGCCAGCAGCCCCCGTTCAGCGGGGGGCAAGCTCACCCAGTACTTC. Its translation: CASSPRSAGGKLTQYF.

This clonotype was observed at least ten times. In DNA, the CDR3 is TGTGCCAGCAGGTCTCGGGCCGTTGGTGGCTACACCTTC. Protein sequence: CASRSRAVGGYTF. The chain joins TRBV12-3 or TRBV12-4 to TRBJ1-2; D is undetermined. The V and J ends lost 6 bases and 7 bases respectively, with 15 bases between them. The CDR3 totals 13 residues.

With regard to this clonotype: This CDR3 fails to terminate in the conserved phenylalanine or tryptophan, so it likely reflects a read error. The rearrangement joins TRBV6-1 to TRBJ2-5; no firm D call. Trimming left V 2 bases short and J 1 base short, with 14 bases between. Germline V gene data show CDR1 as MNHNS and CDR2 as SASEGT. The CDR3 length is 16 residues. CDR3 region: CASSEQVPGPQETQYI. CDR3 nucleotides: TGTGCCAGCAGTGAACAGGTTCCAGGTCCCCAAGAGACCCAGTACATC.

This clonotype was observed many times. The chain uses TRBV6-5 and TRBJ1-1, with TRBD1 identical over 8 bases. Germline trimming cut 7 bases from V and 5 bases from J; bases unmatched to any gene: 6. The CDR3 sequence is 13 residues long. In germline, CDR1 is MNHEY, CDR2 SVGAGI. CDR3 DNA sequence: TGTGCCAGCACAGGGGGCGCGTGGACTGAAGCTTTCTTT. Amino acids: CASTGGAWTEAFF.

Notes on this clonotype: The missing conserved phenylalanine or tryptophan at the end of this CDR3 makes a read error likely. This chain joins TRBV25-1 and TRBJ1-3; 10 bases line up with TRBD1. CDR3 length: 18 amino acids. J was trimmed by 4 bases and V by 1 base; bases with no gene match: 10. The germline V gene has CDR1 MGHDK and CDR2 SYGVNS. The CDR3 DNA sequence: TGTGCCAGCAGTGAATGGGGACAGGGGCGTTCATTCGGAAACACCATATATCTT. Its translation: CASSEWGQGRSFGNTIYL.

This clonotype has a count of ten or more. The V and J genes are TRBV20-1 and TRBJ1-2, with D unclear. CDR1 is DFQATT, CDR2 SNEGSKA, per germline (reference sequence). This CDR3 region has 11 residues. The V and J ends lost 8 bases and 4 bases respectively, with 11 bases between them. The CDR3: CSSLGVYGYTF. CDR3 in DNA: TGCAGTTCACTCGGGGTCTATGGCTACACCTTC.

This rearrangement joins TRBV10-2 to TRBJ1-2; possibly TRBD1 for D (5 bases). The CDR3 spans 16 residues. Trimming stripped 3 bases from V and 2 bases from J, with 16 bases between. Germline CDR1 reads WSHSY; CDR2 reads SAAADI. The CDR3 sequence: CASSELAKGVNYGYTF. The CDR3, as DNA: TGCGCCAGCAGTGAACTGGCAAAAGGGGTCAACTATGGCTACACCTTC.

V is TRBV19 and J is TRBJ1-3; no clear D gene. Germline V gives CDR1 LNHDA, CDR2 SQIVND (reference sequence). This CDR3 has 15 residues. V lost 3 bases, J lost 2 bases, and 11 bases lay in between. The CDR3 region has the DNA TGTGCCAGTAGTATCGGTATAGATACTGGAAACACCATATATTTT. The encoded protein is CASSIGIDTGNTIYF.